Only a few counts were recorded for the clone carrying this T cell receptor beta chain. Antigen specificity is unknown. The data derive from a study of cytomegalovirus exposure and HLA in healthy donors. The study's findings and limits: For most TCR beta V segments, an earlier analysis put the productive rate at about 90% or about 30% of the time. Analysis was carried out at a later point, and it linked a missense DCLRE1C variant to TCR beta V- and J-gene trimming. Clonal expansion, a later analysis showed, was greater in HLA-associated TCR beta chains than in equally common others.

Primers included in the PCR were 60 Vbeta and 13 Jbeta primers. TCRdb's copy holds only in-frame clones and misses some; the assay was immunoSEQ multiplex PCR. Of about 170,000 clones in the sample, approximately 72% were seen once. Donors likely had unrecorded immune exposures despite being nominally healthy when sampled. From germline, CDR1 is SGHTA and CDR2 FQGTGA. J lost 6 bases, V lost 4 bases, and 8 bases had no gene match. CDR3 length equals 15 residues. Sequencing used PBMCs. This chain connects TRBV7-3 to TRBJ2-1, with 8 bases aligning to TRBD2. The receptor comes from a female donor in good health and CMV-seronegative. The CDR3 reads CASSSSTGTSNEQFF. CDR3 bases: TGTGCCAGCAGCTCATCCACCGGGACTAGCAATGAGCAGTTCTTC.